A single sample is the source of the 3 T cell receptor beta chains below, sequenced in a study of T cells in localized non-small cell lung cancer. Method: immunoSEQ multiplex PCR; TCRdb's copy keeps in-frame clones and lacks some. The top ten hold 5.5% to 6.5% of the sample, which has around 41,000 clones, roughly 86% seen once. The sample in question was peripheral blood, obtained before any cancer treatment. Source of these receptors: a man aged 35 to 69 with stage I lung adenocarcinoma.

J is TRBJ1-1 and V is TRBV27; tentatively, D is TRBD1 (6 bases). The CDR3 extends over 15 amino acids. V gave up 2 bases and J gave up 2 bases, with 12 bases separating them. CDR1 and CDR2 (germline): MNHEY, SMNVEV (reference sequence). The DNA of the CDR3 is TGTGCCAGCAGTTTAGGGGGGGGCCTTAACACTGAAGCTTTCTTT. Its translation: CASSLGGGLNTEAFF.

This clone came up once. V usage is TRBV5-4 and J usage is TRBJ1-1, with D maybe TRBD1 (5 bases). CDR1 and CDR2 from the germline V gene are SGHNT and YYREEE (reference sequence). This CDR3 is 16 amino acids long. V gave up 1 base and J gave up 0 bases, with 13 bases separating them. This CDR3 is CASSLPGDLVNTEAFF. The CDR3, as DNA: TGTGCCAGCAGCTTGCCGGGGGATCTGGTGAACACTGAAGCTTTCTTT.

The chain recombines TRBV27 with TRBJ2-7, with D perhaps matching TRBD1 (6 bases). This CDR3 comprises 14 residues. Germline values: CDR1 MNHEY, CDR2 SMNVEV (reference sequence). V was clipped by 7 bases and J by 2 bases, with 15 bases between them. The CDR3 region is CASKGLGQTYEQYF. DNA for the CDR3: TGTGCCAGCAAAGGGCTGGGACAAACCTACGAGCAGTACTTC.